Listed here is a single T cell receptor (beta chain). Its antigen is unknown. The data were obtained in a study of PD-1 blockade in classical Hodgkin lymphoma. Broader study findings: At C4D1, TCR diversity had climbed significantly for CD4+ cells, though not for CD8+ cells.

The patients all showed relapse after autologous stem cell transplantation, while their brentuximab vedotin exposure varied. Trimming took 3 bases from V and 0 from J, leaving 8 bases between them. CDR3 length: 14 residues. In germline, CDR1 is SGDLS, CDR2 YYNGEE. Method: immunoSEQ multiplex PCR; TCRdb's copy keeps in-frame clones and lacks some. Of some 13,000 clones in the sample, 82% are singletons; the top ten hold around 4%. The chain uses TRBV9 and TRBJ2-3; no clear D. The TCR sequence derives from a human donor with classical Hodgkin lymphoma. Sequenced material: peripheral blood mononuclear cells (PBMCs), taken at baseline. CDR3 in amino acids: CASSGRHSTDTQYF. CDR3 DNA sequence: TGTGCCAGCAGCGGAAGACACAGCACAGATACGCAGTATTTT.